This T cell receptor (beta chain) was identified in a study of blood T cell repertoires in COVID-19. Trimming stripped 6 bases from V and 3 bases from J, with 9 bases between. This CDR3 contains 14 residues. Per germline, CDR1 LNHDA and CDR2 SQIVND (reference sequence). Measured with immunoSEQ multiplex PCR; TCRdb has only the in-frame clones, and not every one. The sample records roughly 270,000 clones, approximately 88% being singletons. The chain employs TRBV19 and TRBJ1-6; D is uncertain. This clonotype originated in a man between 18 and 35 years old with active or convalescent COVID-19. The sample taken for sequencing was peripheral blood. The DNA for the CDR3 is TGTGCCAGTAGGCAGGCTTTCTATAATTCACCCCTCCACTTT. Translation gives CASRQAFYNSPLHF.